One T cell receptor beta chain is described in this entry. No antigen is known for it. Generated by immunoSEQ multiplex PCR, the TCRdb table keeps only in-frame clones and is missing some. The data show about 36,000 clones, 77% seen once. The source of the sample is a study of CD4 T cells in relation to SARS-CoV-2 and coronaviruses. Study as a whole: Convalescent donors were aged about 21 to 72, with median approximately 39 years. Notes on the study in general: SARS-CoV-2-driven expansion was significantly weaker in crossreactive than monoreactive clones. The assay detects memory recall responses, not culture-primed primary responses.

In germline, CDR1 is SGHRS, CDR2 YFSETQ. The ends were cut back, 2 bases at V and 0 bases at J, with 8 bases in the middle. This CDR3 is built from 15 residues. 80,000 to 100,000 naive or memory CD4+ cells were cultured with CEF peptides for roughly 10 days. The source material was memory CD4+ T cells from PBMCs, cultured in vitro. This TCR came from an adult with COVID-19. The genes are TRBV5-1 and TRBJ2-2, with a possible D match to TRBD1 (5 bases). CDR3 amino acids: CASSFLGANTGELFF. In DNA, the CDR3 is TGCGCCAGCAGCTTTTTAGGGGCGAACACCGGGGAGCTGTTTTTT.